A single sample gave rise to the 12 T cell receptor beta chains below, sequenced in a study of molecular identifiers for immune sequencing clone quantification. TCRdb reprocessed the PCR reads with MiXCR, giving one entry per CDR3 protein. The sample lists about 35,000 distinct CDR3 sequences, about 19% occurring once. The sequenced material came from naive CD8+ T cells from blood, with Jurkat cell RNA spiked in. Subset indicated: FACS-sorted CD8+CD4-CCR7+CD45RA+ naive T cells. The receptor set was obtained from a human donor in good health. Some libraries in this study had Jurkat cell RNA spiked in.

A word on this clonotype: A clone one base away is much larger, so this may be a read error. The chain is built from TRBV27 and TRBJ2-7; D may be TRBD1 or TRBD2 (6 bases each). Germline V gene data show CDR1 as MNHEY and CDR2 as SMNVEV (reference sequence). CDR3 length: 14 amino acids. The CDR3 is CASSLSGASYVQYF. CDR3 coding DNA: TGTGCCAGCAGTTTGTCGGGGGCCTCCTACGTGCAGTACTTC.

This clonotype appeared many times. The chain joins TRBV7-9 to TRBJ1-1; D gene uncertain. From germline, CDR1 is SEHNR and CDR2 FQNEAQ (reference sequence). The V and J ends lost 1 base and 0 bases respectively, with 6 bases between them. The CDR3 length is 14 residues. The CDR3, as DNA: TGTGCCAGCAGCTTAGTGCACCTGAACACTGAAGCTTTCTTT. Its translation: CASSLVHLNTEAFF.

V and J are TRBV10-3 and TRBJ2-4; D possibly corresponds to TRBD1 (6 bases). Germline loops: CDR1 ENHRY, CDR2 SYGVKD. The CDR3 length is 12 residues. V lost 8 bases and J 4 bases, leaving 9 bases between the germline ends. CDR3: CAIGTMKNIQYF. The CDR3 bases are TGTGCCATCGGGACAATGAAAAACATTCAGTACTTC.

This clonotype was seen a few times. The rearrangement uses TRBV5-5 and TRBJ2-2, with TRBD2 identical over 9 bases. V dropped 3 bases and J dropped 4; count of bases not matched to a gene: 10. Looked up from germline, CDR1 is SGHKS and CDR2 is YYEKEE (reference sequence). CDR3 size: 17 residues. The CDR3 region has the DNA TGTGCCAGCAGCTATGGTTGGGCGGGAGGGGCCACCGGGGAGCTGTTTTTT. It is translated as CASSYGWAGGATGELFF.

This clonotype was observed many times. The genes are TRBV24-1 and TRBJ2-2; weak D call: TRBD2 (6 bases). CDR3 length equals 15 residues. The V end was cut by 4 bases, the J end by 1 base, with 9 bases between. Germline CDR1 reads KGHDR; CDR2 reads SFDVKD. The CDR3 nucleotides read TGTGCCACCAGTGACCGGGACTGGAACACCGGGGAGCTGTTTTTT. Its translation: CATSDRDWNTGELFF.

The chain is built from TRBV12-3 or TRBV12-4 and TRBJ1-5; 7 nucleotides line up with TRBD1. The length of the CDR3 is 14 residues. V lost 4 bases to trimming and J lost 1 base; unmatched junction nucleotides: 1. The chain's CDR3 is CASSWDRSNQPQHF. CDR3 in DNA: TGTGCCAGCAGTTGGGACAGAAGCAATCAGCCCCAGCATTTT.

This clonotype was detected ten times or more. CDR3 coding DNA: TGTGCCAGCAGCTTAGAGGGCAGTCTCTCCTACGAGCAGTACTTC. It translates to CASSLEGSLSYEQYF. The chain joins TRBV11-2 to TRBJ2-7; D unresolved. The V end was cut by 0 bases, the J end by 0 bases, with 9 bases between. Germline V gives CDR1 SGHAT, CDR2 FQNNGV. CDR3 length equals 15 residues.

This clonotype showed up many times. The rearrangement uses TRBV7-9 and TRBJ2-3, with D perhaps TRBD2 (5 bases). V gave up 3 bases and J gave up 2 bases, with 9 bases separating them. Germline CDR1 reads SEHNR; CDR2 reads FQNEAQ (reference sequence). The CDR3 runs to 14 residues. CDR3 sequence: CASSLDDYTDTQYF. The CDR3 bases are TGTGCCAGCAGCTTGGACGACTACACAGATACGCAGTATTTT.

The chain employs TRBV7-3 and TRBJ2-4; the D gene is possibly TRBD1 (5 bases). V was clipped by 0 bases and J by 1 base, with 13 bases between them. This CDR3 is 17 amino acids long. The V gene's germline CDR1 is SGHTA and CDR2 FQGTGA. Written as DNA, the CDR3 is TGTGCCAGCAGCTTAACGGGGCAGAGAAGTGCCAAAAACATTCAGTACTTC. Protein: CASSLTGQRSAKNIQYF.

This clonotype has a count of ten or more. V usage is TRBV11-2 and J usage is TRBJ1-1; TRBD1 might be the D (5 bases). CDR3 size: 13 residues. Germline V gene sequence: CDR1 SGHAT, CDR2 FQNNGV. Trimming pared 5 bases from V and 7 bases from J, leaving 14 bases between. The DNA for the CDR3 is TGTGCCAGCAGCCAGGGACCAACGTATGAAGCTTTCTTT. It encodes CASSQGPTYEAFF.

The chain has TRBV30 and TRBJ2-2, with no clear D. This CDR3 region has 13 residues. Germline V gives CDR1 GTSNPN, CDR2 SVGIG (reference sequence). Trimming took off 5 bases at V and 1 base at J, with 8 bases between the two ends. The chain's CDR3 is CAWSHLNTGELFF. CDR3 DNA sequence: TGTGCCTGGTCTCACCTGAACACCGGGGAGCTGTTTTTT.

The chain is built from TRBV28 and TRBJ2-7; the D is unclear. This CDR3 has 14 amino acids. CDR1 and CDR2 (germline): MDHEN, SYDVKM. V was cut by 3 bases and J by 2 bases, with 11 bases left in between. CDR3 nucleotide sequence: TGTGCCAGCAGTTTTAGCTTACTCCCCTACGAGCAGTACTTC. Its translation: CASSFSLLPYEQYF. The complete variable domain, with remaining parts taken from reference TRBV28 and TRBJ2-7, reads DVKVTQSSRYLVKRTGEKVFLECVQDMDHENMFWYRQDPGLGLRLIYFSYDVKMKEKGDIPEGYSVSREKKERFSLILESASTNQTSMYLCASSFSLLPYEQYFGPGTRLTVT.